This entry lists 15 T cell receptor beta chains sequenced from one sample in a study of blood T cell repertoires in COVID-19. Libraries were prepared by immunoSEQ multiplex PCR; TCRdb keeps only in-frame clonotypes and omits some of them. The sample consists of 150,000 to 200,000 clones, about 80% of them appearing once. The sequenced sample consisted of peripheral blood. These receptors originate from a woman between 65 and 79 years old with acute or convalescent COVID-19.

The chain employs TRBV5-4 and TRBJ1-6; 8 bases fit TRBD1. Germline CDR1 is SGHNT and CDR2 is YYREEE (reference sequence). Losses at the gene ends were 6 bases for V and 6 bases for J; bases not matched to a gene: 5. The CDR3 length is 14 residues. This CDR3 is CASTDRGSNSPLHF. Written as DNA, the CDR3 is TGTGCCAGCACCGACAGGGGTAGTAATTCACCCCTCCACTTT.

The CDR3 sequence: CASSPTRGGTEAFF. CDR3 DNA sequence: TGTGCCAGCAGCCCCACCAGGGGAGGGACTGAAGCTTTCTTT. The genes are TRBV9 and TRBJ1-1, with D possibly TRBD1 on 6 matching bases. Trimming stripped 4 bases from V and 5 bases from J, with 15 bases between. This CDR3 region has 14 residues. CDR1 is SGDLS, CDR2 YYNGEE, per germline.

This clone was seen once. V is TRBV29-1 and J is TRBJ1-2; maybe TRBD1 (6 bases). The CDR3 has 12 amino acids. The V gene's germline CDR1 is SQVTM and CDR2 ANQGSEA. The V end lost 7 bases, the J end lost 3 bases, and 12 bases lay between the germline ends. CDR3 bases: TGCAGCGCCTTCAGGGGTGACTATGGCTACACCTTC. Translated: CSAFRGDYGYTF.

CDR3 region: CATSRTGKADTQYF. CDR3 sequence (DNA): TGTGCCACTTCCCGGACAGGGAAAGCAGATACGCAGTATTTT. V and J are TRBV24-1 and TRBJ2-3; 8 nucleotides align to TRBD1. The CDR3 length is 14 residues. The V segment lost 10 bases and the J segment 4 bases; nucleotides outside the gene matches: 9. The germline gives CDR1 KGHDR, CDR2 SFDVKD.

The V call is TRBV7-8, the J call TRBJ1-5, with D possibly TRBD1 on 6 matching bases. The germline V gene encodes CDR1 SGHVS and CDR2 FQNEAQ. The CDR3 is 11 amino acids. Trimming took off 5 bases at V and 12 bases at J, with 11 bases between the two ends. CDR3: CASSEGGGQHF. The CDR3 bases are TGTGCCAGCAGCGAAGGGGGGGGCCAGCATTTT.

The chain employs TRBV5-1 and TRBJ1-2, with D unresolved. V dropped 3 bases and J dropped 0 bases, with 9 bases sitting between them. Germline V gene lookup returns CDR1 SGHRS and CDR2 YFSETQ. This CDR3 region has 14 residues. The CDR3 DNA sequence: TGCGCCAGCAGCTCAGACTTAGCTAACTATGGCTACACCTTC. This gives the protein CASSSDLANYGYTF.

CDR3 region: CASSLGLARGETQYF. In nucleotides, the CDR3 is TGCGCCAGCAGCTTGGGACTAGCAAGGGGAGAGACCCAGTACTTC. V gene TRBV5-1 combines with J gene TRBJ2-5, with TRBD2 identical over 7 bases. This CDR3 contains 15 residues. CDR1 and CDR2 from the germline V gene are SGHRS and YFSETQ. V was clipped by 0 bases and J by 4 bases; unmatched bases: 6.

This sequence joins TRBV7-8 and TRBJ2-7; 7 nucleotides line up with TRBD2. The CDR3 is made up of 14 amino acids. The V gene end was trimmed by 5 bases and the J gene end by 3 bases; junction bases not matched to a gene: 7. The germline gives CDR1 SGHVS, CDR2 FQNEAQ. CDR3 coding DNA: TGTGCCAGCAGCCCCGGACTAGTCGGCTACGAGCAGTACTTC. This translates into CASSPGLVGYEQYF.

This clone came up a few times. This chain links TRBV5-4 with TRBJ2-5; TRBD2 is a possible D gene (6 bases). V lost 4 bases and J lost 0, with 13 bases in between. Looked up from germline, CDR1 is SGHNT and CDR2 is YYREEE (reference sequence). The CDR3 runs 15 residues. For the CDR3, the DNA is TGTGCCAGCAGCCCGGGACTCAGTAACCAAGAGACCCAGTACTTC. Translation: CASSPGLSNQETQYF.

The chain employs TRBV10-3 and TRBJ2-3; 7 bases are a match to TRBD1. This CDR3 has 13 residues. Trimming removed 7 bases from V and 1 base from J; junction bases left unmatched: 2. CDR1 and CDR2 from the germline V gene are ENHRY and SYGVKD. CDR3 loop: CAIKGTGTDTQYF. CDR3 bases: TGTGCCATCAAGGGGACAGGCACAGATACGCAGTATTTT.

The CDR3 spells CASSDDWGLRDYGYTF. CDR3 coding DNA: TGTGCCAGCAGCGACGACTGGGGGCTTCGCGACTATGGCTACACCTTC. V is TRBV5-5 and J is TRBJ1-2; possibly TRBD1 for D (6 bases). The CDR3 spans 16 residues. Germline CDR1 and CDR2: SGHKS and YYEKEE (reference sequence). V was pared by 4 bases and J by 3 bases, with 19 bases between.

The J gene is TRBJ2-6, the V gene TRBV5-5; TRBD1 matches at 10 bases. The germline CDR1 and CDR2 sequences are SGHKS and YYEKEE (reference sequence). The CDR3 contains 18 residues. Trimming removed 5 bases from V and 0 bases from J; junction bases left unmatched: 8. The CDR3 is CASRPGTGVYSGANVLTF. Here the CDR3 DNA reads TGTGCCAGCAGACCCGGGACAGGGGTTTACTCTGGGGCCAACGTCCTGACTTTC.

The table lists this clone with a count of one. V usage is TRBV14 and J usage is TRBJ1-4; maybe TRBD1 (5 bases). Germline CDR1 reads SGHDN; CDR2 reads FVKESK. Deletions cut 8 bases from V and 3 bases from J, with 10 bases between. The CDR3 is 13 residues long. This CDR3 is CASRGQANEKLFF. The CDR3 coding sequence is TGTGCCAGCCGCGGACAAGCTAATGAAAAACTGTTTTTT.

In DNA form, the CDR3 reads TGTGCCAGCAGCCTGAGCAATCAGCCCCAGCATTTT. Its protein product is CASSLSNQPQHF. The V gene is TRBV5-6, the J gene TRBJ1-5; no definite D call. The CDR3 is 12 amino acids. The germline V and J ends were trimmed by 4 bases and 1 base, with 3 bases remaining between them. Germline V gene lookup returns CDR1 SGHDT and CDR2 YYEEEE. The entire variable domain, with the rest obtained from reference TRBV5-6 and TRBJ1-5, is as follows: DAGVTQSPTHLIKTRGQQVTLRCSPKSGHDTVSWYQQALGQGPQFIFQYYEEEERQRGNFPDRFSGHQFPNYSSELNVNALLLGDSALYLCASSLSNQPQHFGDGTRLSIL.

The chain links TRBV6-2 or TRBV6-3 to TRBJ2-7, with 10 bases lining up with TRBD2. Per the germline V gene, CDR1 is MNHEY and CDR2 is SVGEGT. V was pared by 5 bases and J by 2 bases, with 6 bases of the junction left unmatched. The CDR3 runs to 15 residues. This CDR3 is CASSRASGSTYEQYF. The DNA of the CDR3 is TGTGCCAGCAGTCGTGCTAGCGGGAGTACCTACGAGCAGTACTTC.